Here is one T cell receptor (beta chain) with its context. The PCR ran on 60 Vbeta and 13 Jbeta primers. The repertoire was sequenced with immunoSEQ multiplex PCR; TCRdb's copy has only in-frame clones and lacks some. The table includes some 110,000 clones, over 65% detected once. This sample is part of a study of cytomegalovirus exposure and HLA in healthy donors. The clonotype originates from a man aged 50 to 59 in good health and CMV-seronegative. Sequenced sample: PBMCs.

The CDR3 protein is CASSSATGGFSEQYF. DNA of the CDR3: TGTGCCAGCAGTTCCGCGACAGGGGGCTTTAGCGAGCAGTACTTC. The rearrangement uses TRBV7-6 and TRBJ2-7; the match to TRBD1 covers 10 bases. With 6 bases clipped from V and 6 bases from J, the junction kept 11 bases outside the gene matches. The CDR3 has 15 residues. Germline V gene data show CDR1 as SGHVS and CDR2 as FNYEAQ.